This is a list of T cell receptor beta chains from one sample in a study of CD8+CD57+ T cells in acquired aplastic anemia. TCRdb analysed the reads with MiXCR anew, one entry per CDR3 protein. The profile shows a few hundred thousand distinct CDR3 sequences, around 63% of them singletons. The sequenced sample was sorted CD4+, CD8+, or CD8+CD57+ T cells (not recorded which) from PBMCs. These receptors came from a human donor in good health. CDR3s include the opening cysteine and the closing phenylalanine or tryptophan. D genes are given only for firm matches. The size entry is marked missing in some rows and otherwise reads once, few, many or a size class.

j_gene: TRBJ2-4
abundance: NA
d_gene: NA
v_gene: TRBV20-1
CDR3nt: TGCAGTGCCCCGGGGGCTGGCAAAAGCATTCAGTACTTC
CDR3aa: CSAPGAGKSIQYF

j_gene: TRBJ1-1
abundance: many
d_gene: NA
v_gene: TRBV9
CDR3nt: TGTGCCAGCAGCGTAGTCTCTACAGGGAGGGCTGAAGCTTTCTTT
CDR3aa: CASSVVSTGRAEAFF

j_gene: TRBJ1-4
abundance: few
d_gene: NA
v_gene: TRBV11-2
CDR3nt: TGTGCCAGCAGCAGGGGAGGGAGTGAAAAACTGTTTTTT
CDR3aa: CASSRGGSEKLFF

j_gene: TRBJ2-7
abundance: NA
d_gene: TRBD1
v_gene: TRBV29-1
CDR3nt: TGCAGCGTTGAACTCCGACAGGGGCTCTACGAGCAGTACTTC
CDR3aa: CSVELRQGLYEQYF

j_gene: TRBJ2-7
abundance: few
d_gene: NA
v_gene: TRBV7-9
CDR3nt: TGTGCCAGCAGCTTAGTCCATGGGGGACCCGGGACGGGGACCTACGAGCAGTACTTC
CDR3aa: CASSLVHGGPGTGTYEQYF

j_gene: TRBJ1-1
abundance: few
d_gene: TRBD1
v_gene: TRBV7-9
CDR3nt: TGTGCCAGCAGCTTTTCACAGGGGGCGACTGAAGCTTTCTTT
CDR3aa: CASSFSQGATEAFF

j_gene: TRBJ2-6
abundance: NA
d_gene: NA
v_gene: TRBV19
CDR3nt: TGTGCCAGTAGTCTCCGTCCTGTCTCTGGGGCCAACGTCCTGACTTTC
CDR3aa: CASSLRPVSGANVLTF

j_gene: TRBJ2-7
abundance: NA
d_gene: NA
v_gene: TRBV20-1
CDR3nt: TGCAGTGTGGCCTCCAGTGGTTCCTACGAGCAGTACTTC
CDR3aa: CSVASSGSYEQYF

j_gene: TRBJ2-3
abundance: many
d_gene: TRBD1
v_gene: TRBV15
CDR3nt: TGTGCCACCAGCAGAGCCGACAGGGGACGGGCAGATACGCAGTATTTT
CDR3aa: CATSRADRGRADTQYF

j_gene: TRBJ2-7
abundance: NA
d_gene: TRBD2
v_gene: TRBV7-2
CDR3nt: TGTGCCAGCAGCAGCCTTAGACTAGCGGGAGGAGGGGGGCAGTACTTC
CDR3aa: CASSSLRLAGGGGQYF

j_gene: TRBJ1-5
abundance: NA
d_gene: NA
v_gene: TRBV7-9
CDR3nt: TGTGCCAGCGTGGCAGGGGAAGATCAGCCCCAGCATTTT
CDR3aa: CASVAGEDQPQHF

j_gene: TRBJ2-3
abundance: NA
d_gene: NA
v_gene: TRBV25-1
CDR3nt: TGTGCCAGCAGTGATGGGGGTACCCGCACAGATACGAAGTATTTT
CDR3aa: CASSDGGTRTDTKYF

j_gene: TRBJ2-2
abundance: once
d_gene: NA
v_gene: TRBV2
CDR3nt: TGTGCCAGCAGTGAGCGAAAGGGCGGGGAGCTGTTTTTT
CDR3aa: CASSERKGGELFF

j_gene: TRBJ1-5
abundance: NA
d_gene: NA
v_gene: TRBV19
CDR3nt: TGTGCCAGTAGTATAGGGTATAGCAATCAGCCCCAGCATTTT
CDR3aa: CASSIGYSNQPQHF

j_gene: TRBJ2-3
abundance: few
d_gene: TRBD1
v_gene: TRBV20-1
CDR3nt: TGCAGTGCTAGAGCAAGGGGGACAGGAGTCTCGGCTTGGGATACGCAGTATTTT
CDR3aa: CSARARGTGVSAWDTQYF

j_gene: TRBJ1-1
abundance: many
d_gene: NA
v_gene: TRBV7-9
CDR3nt: TGTGCCAGCACCCCAGGTAGGGAAGCTTTCTTT
CDR3aa: CASTPGREAFF

j_gene: TRBJ1-1
abundance: NA
d_gene: TRBD1
v_gene: TRBV19
CDR3nt: TGTGCCAGTAGTATTGGTGCAGGGGGCGGTTATGAAGCTTTCTTT
CDR3aa: CASSIGAGGGYEAFF

j_gene: TRBJ1-6
abundance: many
d_gene: NA
v_gene: TRBV4-3
CDR3nt: TGCGCCAGCAGCCAAGATCCCCAGAGCTCCTATAATTCACCCCTCCACTTT
CDR3aa: CASSQDPQSSYNSPLHF

j_gene: TRBJ1-1
abundance: NA
d_gene: NA
v_gene: TRBV7-2
CDR3nt: TGTGCCAGCAGCTTAGGTCAGGAGAACACTGAAGCTTTCTTT
CDR3aa: CASSLGQENTEAFF

j_gene: TRBJ1-1
abundance: NA
d_gene: NA
v_gene: TRBV20-1
CDR3nt: TGCAGTGGCAAGTCGGGGCGGAACACTGAAGCTTTCTTT
CDR3aa: CSGKSGRNTEAFF

j_gene: TRBJ2-1
abundance: many
d_gene: TRBD1
v_gene: TRBV15
CDR3nt: TGTGCCGTCACAGGGGGGAACGAGCAGTTCTTC
CDR3aa: CAVTGGNEQFF

j_gene: TRBJ2-3
abundance: NA
d_gene: NA
v_gene: TRBV9
CDR3nt: TGTGCCAGCAGCGTAGTTGCGTTAGGAGATACGCAGTATTTT
CDR3aa: CASSVVALGDTQYF

j_gene: TRBJ1-5
abundance: NA
d_gene: NA
v_gene: TRBV6-6
CDR3nt: TGTGCCAGCAGATATAGCAATCAGCCCCAGCATTTT
CDR3aa: CASRYSNQPQHF

j_gene: TRBJ1-1
abundance: few
d_gene: NA
v_gene: TRBV10-3
CDR3nt: TGTGCCATCAGTCAAGACCCGAACACTGAAGCTTTCTTT
CDR3aa: CAISQDPNTEAFF

j_gene: TRBJ2-3
abundance: many
d_gene: NA
v_gene: TRBV5-4
CDR3nt: TGTGCCAGCAGCTTGGAAAGGACATCAGATACGCAGTATTTT
CDR3aa: CASSLERTSDTQYF